These T cell receptor beta chains were read from a single sample in a study of CD8+ T cells in alopecia areata. Generated by immunoSEQ multiplex PCR, the TCRdb table keeps only in-frame clones and is missing some. The sample records around 120,000 clones, about 50% being singletons. The sequencing used CD4+ T cells sorted from blood, collected at week 4, from a patient treated with tofacitinib. The receptors shown here come from a human donor with alopecia areata. The CDR3 runs from the conserved cysteine through the conserved F or W. Each record gives: clone size, D gene, V gene, J gene, CDR3 DNA, CDR3 protein. A D gene is named only where the DNA matches it firmly. Rows may omit the clone size; those that give it use once, few, many or a size class.

clone_size: .; d_call: .; v_call: TRBV4-1; j_call: TRBJ1-5; cdr3_nt: TGCGCCAGCAGCCAAGGGGTAGGGGTTCAGCCCCAGCATTTT; cdr3_aa: CASSQGVGVQPQHF
clone_size: .; d_call: .; v_call: TRBV6-6; j_call: TRBJ1-1; cdr3_nt: TGTGCCAGCACATTTGGGAGAAGGAAAACTGAAGCTTTCTTT; cdr3_aa: CASTFGRRKTEAFF
clone_size: few; d_call: .; v_call: TRBV25-1; j_call: TRBJ1-1; cdr3_nt: TGTGCCAGCAGTGACCACAGAGCGGGGGGAACTGAAGCTTTCTTT; cdr3_aa: CASSDHRAGGTEAFF
clone_size: .; d_call: .; v_call: TRBV6-5; j_call: TRBJ2-7; cdr3_nt: TGTGCCAGCAGTAGCTCCCTTCGTTACGAGCAGTACTTC; cdr3_aa: CASSSSLRYEQYF
clone_size: .; d_call: .; v_call: TRBV5-1; j_call: TRBJ2-3; cdr3_nt: TGCGCCAGCAGCTTGTCGACCTATATCCCCAATACGCAGTATTTT; cdr3_aa: CASSLSTYIPNTQYF
clone_size: few; d_call: TRBD1; v_call: TRBV5-1; j_call: TRBJ1-5; cdr3_nt: TGCGCCAGCAGCTCCGGGACAGGGAGCGATCAGCCCCAGCATTTT; cdr3_aa: CASSSGTGSDQPQHF
clone_size: few; d_call: .; v_call: TRBV4-1; j_call: TRBJ1-5; cdr3_nt: TGCGCCAGCAGCCAAGAACAAGGACTCGCCCAGCCCCAGCATTTT; cdr3_aa: CASSQEQGLAQPQHF
clone_size: .; d_call: .; v_call: TRBV29-1; j_call: TRBJ1-2; cdr3_nt: TGCAGCGTTAATAAAGAATCCTATGGCTACACCTTC; cdr3_aa: CSVNKESYGYTF
clone_size: .; d_call: .; v_call: TRBV19; j_call: TRBJ2-7; cdr3_nt: TGTGCCAGTAGCCGAAAATCAACAGATCTCTACGAGCAGTACTTC; cdr3_aa: CASSRKSTDLYEQYF
clone_size: .; d_call: .; v_call: TRBV30; j_call: TRBJ1-2; cdr3_nt: TGTGCCTGGAGTGTAATGAGAGGCTACACCTTC; cdr3_aa: CAWSVMRGYTF
clone_size: .; d_call: .; v_call: TRBV9; j_call: TRBJ2-5; cdr3_nt: TGTGCCAGCAGCACGGGGGTCGGGGAGACCCAGTACTTC; cdr3_aa: CASSTGVGETQYF
clone_size: few; d_call: .; v_call: TRBV29-1; j_call: TRBJ2-4; cdr3_nt: TGCAGCGTTGGGGGTTTAACCAAAAACATTCAGTACTTC; cdr3_aa: CSVGGLTKNIQYF
clone_size: .; d_call: .; v_call: TRBV29-1; j_call: TRBJ1-2; cdr3_nt: TGCAGCGTTGTAGCGCCGCGTGGGGGCGAAGCTAACTATGGCTACACCTTC; cdr3_aa: CSVVAPRGGEANYGYTF
clone_size: .; d_call: .; v_call: TRBV30; j_call: TRBJ2-1; cdr3_nt: TGTGGGGGCGTCTCCTACAATGAGCAGTTCTTC; cdr3_aa: CGGVSYNEQFF
clone_size: .; d_call: .; v_call: TRBV7-8; j_call: TRBJ1-5; cdr3_nt: TGTGCCAGCCTTCGACAGTTAGGCCCTAATCAGCCCCAGCATTTT; cdr3_aa: CASLRQLGPNQPQHF
clone_size: .; d_call: .; v_call: TRBV6-1; j_call: TRBJ2-4; cdr3_nt: TGTGCCAGCAGCGACCAGGGATTAGCCAAAAACATTCAGTACTTC; cdr3_aa: CASSDQGLAKNIQYF
clone_size: .; d_call: .; v_call: TRBV29-1; j_call: TRBJ2-2; cdr3_nt: TGCAGCGTCGGGGACCTATCGAACACCGGGGAGCTGTTTTTT; cdr3_aa: CSVGDLSNTGELFF
clone_size: .; d_call: .; v_call: TRBV27; j_call: TRBJ1-1; cdr3_nt: TGTGCCAGCAGTGTCGACATCTTGAACACTGAAGCTTTCTTT; cdr3_aa: CASSVDILNTEAFF
clone_size: .; d_call: TRBD2; v_call: TRBV4-1; j_call: TRBJ2-1; cdr3_nt: TGCGCCAGCAGCCAAGTCCGGGGGGACTCCTACAATGAGCAGTTCTTC; cdr3_aa: CASSQVRGDSYNEQFF
clone_size: few; d_call: TRBD2; v_call: TRBV5-1; j_call: TRBJ2-1; cdr3_nt: TGCGCCAGCAGCCCTATTAGCGGGAGTAACGGTGAGCAGTTCTTC; cdr3_aa: CASSPISGSNGEQFF
clone_size: .; d_call: .; v_call: TRBV7-9; j_call: TRBJ1-1; cdr3_nt: TGTGCCAGCAGCAATCAAGAGGACACTGAAGCTTTCTTT; cdr3_aa: CASSNQEDTEAFF
clone_size: .; d_call: TRBD2; v_call: TRBV4-2; j_call: TRBJ2-1; cdr3_nt: TGTGCCAGCAGCCAAGGGACTAGGGACTACAATGAGCAGTTCTTC; cdr3_aa: CASSQGTRDYNEQFF
clone_size: .; d_call: .; v_call: TRBV30; j_call: TRBJ2-7; cdr3_nt: TGTGCCTGGAATCTGAGGGGCTCCTACGAGCAGTACTTC; cdr3_aa: CAWNLRGSYEQYF
clone_size: .; d_call: .; v_call: TRBV18; j_call: TRBJ2-7; cdr3_nt: TGTGCCAGCTCACCGATGAAGGCGCCCTCCTCCTACGAGCAGTACTTC; cdr3_aa: CASSPMKAPSSYEQYF
clone_size: .; d_call: .; v_call: TRBV28; j_call: TRBJ2-7; cdr3_nt: TGTGCCAGCAGTTATCCGCCCTCCTACGAGCAGTACTTC; cdr3_aa: CASSYPPSYEQYF
clone_size: .; d_call: .; v_call: TRBV30; j_call: TRBJ1-1; cdr3_nt: TGTGCCTTGTGTGGGGCAGCCATGAACACTGAAGCTTTCTTT; cdr3_aa: CALCGAAMNTEAFF
clone_size: .; d_call: TRBD2; v_call: TRBV5-6; j_call: TRBJ2-3; cdr3_nt: TGTGCCAGCAGCCCCGCGGGGGGGGCGAAGGCACTGGCAGATACGCAGTATTTT; cdr3_aa: CASSPAGGAKALADTQYF
clone_size: few; d_call: .; v_call: TRBV14; j_call: TRBJ1-6; cdr3_nt: TGTGCCGCGCTACACCGCGCGGGCTCACCCCTCCACTTT; cdr3_aa: CAALHRAGSPLHF
clone_size: .; d_call: TRBD1; v_call: TRBV27; j_call: TRBJ2-5; cdr3_nt: TGTGCCAGCAGTTCAGCGAGACAGGGGGCTGGAGTGACCCAGTACTTC; cdr3_aa: CASSSARQGAGVTQYF
clone_size: .; d_call: .; v_call: TRBV30; j_call: TRBJ1-4; cdr3_nt: TGTGCCTATCAGGGACCGCGACTGTTTTTT; cdr3_aa: CAYQGPRLFF
clone_size: .; d_call: TRBD1; v_call: TRBV5-4; j_call: TRBJ1-1; cdr3_nt: TGTGCCAGCAGGACGGAGACAGGGTTGGCTTTCTTT; cdr3_aa: CASRTETGLAFF
clone_size: .; d_call: .; v_call: TRBV7-2; j_call: TRBJ1-2; cdr3_nt: TGTGCCAGCAGCTTACAAGGGGTCTACACCTTC; cdr3_aa: CASSLQGVYTF
clone_size: once; d_call: TRBD1; v_call: TRBV29-1; j_call: TRBJ1-2; cdr3_nt: TGCAGCGCGAGCTCAGGGGGCGGTAACTATGGCTACACCTTC; cdr3_aa: CSASSGGGNYGYTF
clone_size: few; d_call: .; v_call: TRBV5-4; j_call: TRBJ1-1; cdr3_nt: TGTGCCAGCAGCTTGGGCCTCATGAACACTGAAGCTTTCTTT; cdr3_aa: CASSLGLMNTEAFF
clone_size: .; d_call: .; v_call: TRBV5-4; j_call: TRBJ2-3; cdr3_nt: TGTGCCAGCAGCTTGGCAGGAGTTAGCACAGATACGCAGTATTTT; cdr3_aa: CASSLAGVSTDTQYF
clone_size: .; d_call: .; v_call: TRBV1; j_call: TRBJ1-5; cdr3_nt: TGCACCAGCAGCCCTACATTACAGGGGGGTGAGTTAAATCAGCCCCAGCATTTT; cdr3_aa: CTSSPTLQGGELNQPQHF
clone_size: .; d_call: .; v_call: TRBV30; j_call: TRBJ2-5; cdr3_nt: TGTGCCTGGGCGATCAAAGGGACCCAGTACTTC; cdr3_aa: CAWAIKGTQYF
clone_size: .; d_call: TRBD2; v_call: TRBV7-8; j_call: TRBJ2-5; cdr3_nt: TGTGCCAGCAGCTACTTAGCGGGGGAACTCCAAGAGACCCAGTACTTC; cdr3_aa: CASSYLAGELQETQYF
clone_size: .; d_call: .; v_call: TRBV27; j_call: TRBJ1-1; cdr3_nt: TGTGCCAGCAGTTTAACAGGACAGCCGAACACTGAAGCTTTCTTT; cdr3_aa: CASSLTGQPNTEAFF
clone_size: few; d_call: .; v_call: TRBV7-9; j_call: TRBJ2-5; cdr3_nt: TGTGCCAGCAGCTTAGGTGGGACCGCGAGAGAGACCCAGTACTTC; cdr3_aa: CASSLGGTARETQYF
clone_size: .; d_call: .; v_call: TRBV4-1; j_call: TRBJ2-5; cdr3_nt: TGCGCCAGCAGCCTTTTCACAGGGCGGGAGACCCAGTACTTC; cdr3_aa: CASSLFTGRETQYF
clone_size: .; d_call: .; v_call: TRBV7-3; j_call: TRBJ1-1; cdr3_nt: TGTGCCAGCAGCCCCCGAATCAGGGCACGTGGTGCTAGCACTGAAGCTTTCTTT; cdr3_aa: CASSPRIRARGASTEAFF
clone_size: .; d_call: .; v_call: TRBV27; j_call: TRBJ1-4; cdr3_nt: TGTGCCAGCACCCGACTTGGCCTCGGTGAAAAACTGTTTTTT; cdr3_aa: CASTRLGLGEKLFF
clone_size: .; d_call: .; v_call: TRBV30; j_call: TRBJ2-2; cdr3_nt: TGTGCCTGGAGTGAGGGGGGTCAGGGGCACACCGGGGAGCTGTTTTTT; cdr3_aa: CAWSEGGQGHTGELFF
clone_size: .; d_call: .; v_call: TRBV29-1; j_call: TRBJ2-3; cdr3_nt: TGCAGCGTTGTCGGACTAAACACAGATACGCAGTATTTT; cdr3_aa: CSVVGLNTDTQYF
clone_size: once; d_call: .; v_call: TRBV30; j_call: TRBJ2-7; cdr3_nt: TGTGCCTGGAGTGTACGAGTGGACCCCTACGAGCAGTACTTC; cdr3_aa: CAWSVRVDPYEQYF
clone_size: .; d_call: .; v_call: TRBV19; j_call: TRBJ2-1; cdr3_nt: TGTGCCAGTAGTATCGTACTAGGGGGCAATGAGCAGTTCTTC; cdr3_aa: CASSIVLGGNEQFF
clone_size: .; d_call: .; v_call: TRBV29-1; j_call: TRBJ1-2; cdr3_nt: TGCAGCGTTGCTAGCAGAAGTAACTATGGCTACACCTTC; cdr3_aa: CSVASRSNYGYTF
clone_size: .; d_call: TRBD2; v_call: TRBV2; j_call: TRBJ2-1; cdr3_nt: TGTGCCAGCAGTGAAAGTAGCGGGAGGGTCGATGAGCAGTTCTTC; cdr3_aa: CASSESSGRVDEQFF
clone_size: .; d_call: TRBD2; v_call: TRBV19; j_call: TRBJ2-1; cdr3_nt: TGTGCCAGTAGTATTCTAGCGGGAGATACCTACAATGAGCAGTTCTTC; cdr3_aa: CASSILAGDTYNEQFF
clone_size: once; d_call: TRBD1; v_call: TRBV28; j_call: TRBJ1-2; cdr3_nt: TGTGCCAGCAGTTTACTGACAGGGGGCGGAGGCTACACCTTC; cdr3_aa: CASSLLTGGGGYTF